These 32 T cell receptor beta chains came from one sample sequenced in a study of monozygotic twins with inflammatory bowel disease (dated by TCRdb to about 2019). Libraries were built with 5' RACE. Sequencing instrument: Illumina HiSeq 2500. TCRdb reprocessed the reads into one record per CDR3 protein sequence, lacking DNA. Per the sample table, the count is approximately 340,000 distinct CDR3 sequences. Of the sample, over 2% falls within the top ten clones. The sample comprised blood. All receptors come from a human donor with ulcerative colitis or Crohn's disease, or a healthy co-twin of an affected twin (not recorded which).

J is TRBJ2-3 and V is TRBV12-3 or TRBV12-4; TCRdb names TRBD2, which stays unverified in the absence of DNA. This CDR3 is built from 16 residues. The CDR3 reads CASSFVSGGIRDTQYF.

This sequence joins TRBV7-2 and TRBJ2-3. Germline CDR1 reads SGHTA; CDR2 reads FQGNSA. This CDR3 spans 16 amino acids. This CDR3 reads CASSPDLLDSTDTQYF.

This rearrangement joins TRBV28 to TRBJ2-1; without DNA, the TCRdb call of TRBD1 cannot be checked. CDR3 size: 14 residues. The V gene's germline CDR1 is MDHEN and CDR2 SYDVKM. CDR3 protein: CASSYRDLNNEQFF. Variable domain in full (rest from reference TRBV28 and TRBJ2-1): DVKVTQSSRYLVKRTGEKVFLECVQDMDHENMFWYRQDPGLGLRLIYFSYDVKMKEKGDIPEGYSVSREKKERFSLILESASTNQTSMYLCASSYRDLNNEQFFGPGTRLTVL.

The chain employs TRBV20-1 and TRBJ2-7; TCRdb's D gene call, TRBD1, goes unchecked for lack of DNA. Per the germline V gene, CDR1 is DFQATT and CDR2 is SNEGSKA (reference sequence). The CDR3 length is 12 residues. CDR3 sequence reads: CSVQPGTYEQYF.

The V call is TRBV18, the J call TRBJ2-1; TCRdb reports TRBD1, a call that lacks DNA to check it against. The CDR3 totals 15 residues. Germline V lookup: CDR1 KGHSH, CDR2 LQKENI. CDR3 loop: CASSPRDSRNNEQFF.

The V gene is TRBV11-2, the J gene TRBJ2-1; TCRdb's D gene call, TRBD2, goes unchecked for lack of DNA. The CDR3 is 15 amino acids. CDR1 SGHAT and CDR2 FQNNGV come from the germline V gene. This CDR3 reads CASSLEAGGPNEQFF.

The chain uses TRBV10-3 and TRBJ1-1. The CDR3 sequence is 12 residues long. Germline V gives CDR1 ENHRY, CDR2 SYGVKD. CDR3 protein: CAISGPSTEAFF.

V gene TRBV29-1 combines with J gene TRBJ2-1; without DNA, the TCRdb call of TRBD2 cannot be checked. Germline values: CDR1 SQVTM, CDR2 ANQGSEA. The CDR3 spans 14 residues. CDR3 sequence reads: CSVEKGGRVDEQFF.

The CDR3 region is CASSGKDRPNSPLHF. The V call is TRBV21-1, the J call TRBJ1-6; the D call from TCRdb, TRBD1, cannot be confirmed without DNA. TRBV21-1 is a documented pseudogene. This CDR3 spans 15 amino acids.

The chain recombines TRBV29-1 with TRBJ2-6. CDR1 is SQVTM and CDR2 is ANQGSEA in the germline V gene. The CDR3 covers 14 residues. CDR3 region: CSAQLSSGANVLTF.

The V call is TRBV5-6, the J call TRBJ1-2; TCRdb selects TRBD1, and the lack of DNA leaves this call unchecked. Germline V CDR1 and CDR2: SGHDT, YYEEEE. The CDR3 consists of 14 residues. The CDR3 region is CASSPTEIIYGYTF.

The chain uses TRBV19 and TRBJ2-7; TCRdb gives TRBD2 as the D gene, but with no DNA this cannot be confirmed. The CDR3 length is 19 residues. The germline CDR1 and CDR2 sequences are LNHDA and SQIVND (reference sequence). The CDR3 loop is CASSMTGSRRLAGYYEQYF.

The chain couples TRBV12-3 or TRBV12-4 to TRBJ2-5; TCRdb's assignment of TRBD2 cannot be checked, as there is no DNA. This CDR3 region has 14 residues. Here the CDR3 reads CASTLWSRVETQYF.

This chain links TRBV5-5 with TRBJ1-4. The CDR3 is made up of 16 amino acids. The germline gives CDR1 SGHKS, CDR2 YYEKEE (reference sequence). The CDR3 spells CASSLDKRQGNEKLFF.

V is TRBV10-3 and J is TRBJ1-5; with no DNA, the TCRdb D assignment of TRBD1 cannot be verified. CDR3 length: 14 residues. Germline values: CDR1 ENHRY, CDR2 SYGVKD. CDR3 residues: CAISERGTGQPQHF.

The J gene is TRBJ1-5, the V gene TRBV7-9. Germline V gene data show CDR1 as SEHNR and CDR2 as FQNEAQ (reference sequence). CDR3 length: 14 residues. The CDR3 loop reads CASSLSTGDQPQHF.

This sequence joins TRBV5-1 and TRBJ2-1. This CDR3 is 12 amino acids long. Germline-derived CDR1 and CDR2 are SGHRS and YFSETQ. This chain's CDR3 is CASSPDWTEQFF. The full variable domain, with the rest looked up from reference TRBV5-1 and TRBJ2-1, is KAGVTQTPRYLIKTRGQQVTLSCSPISGHRSVSWYQQTPGQGLQFLFEYFSETQRNKGNFPGRFSGRQFSNSRSEMNVSTLELGDSALYLCASSPDWTEQFFGPGTRLTVL.

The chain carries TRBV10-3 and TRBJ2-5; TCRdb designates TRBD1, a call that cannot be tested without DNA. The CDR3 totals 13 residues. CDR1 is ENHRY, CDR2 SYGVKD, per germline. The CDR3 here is CAISERQGETQYF.

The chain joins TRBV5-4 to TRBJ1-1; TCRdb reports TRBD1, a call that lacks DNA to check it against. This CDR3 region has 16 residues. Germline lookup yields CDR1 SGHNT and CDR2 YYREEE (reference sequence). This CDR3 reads CASSLPRGSANTEAFF.

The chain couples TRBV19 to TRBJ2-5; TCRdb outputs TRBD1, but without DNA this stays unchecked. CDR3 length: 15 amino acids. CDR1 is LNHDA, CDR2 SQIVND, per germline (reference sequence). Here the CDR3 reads CASSPQQGSMETQYF.

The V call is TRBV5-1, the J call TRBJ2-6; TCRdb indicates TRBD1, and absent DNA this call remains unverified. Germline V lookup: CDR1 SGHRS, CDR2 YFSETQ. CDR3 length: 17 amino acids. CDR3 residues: CASSLAGGYSGANVLTF.

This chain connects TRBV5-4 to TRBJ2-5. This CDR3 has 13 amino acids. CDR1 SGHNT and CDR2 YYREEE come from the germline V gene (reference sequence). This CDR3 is CASHWWGQETQYF.

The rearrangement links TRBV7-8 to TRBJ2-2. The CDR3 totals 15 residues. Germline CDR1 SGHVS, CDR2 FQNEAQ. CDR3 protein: CASSLQRVSTGELFF.

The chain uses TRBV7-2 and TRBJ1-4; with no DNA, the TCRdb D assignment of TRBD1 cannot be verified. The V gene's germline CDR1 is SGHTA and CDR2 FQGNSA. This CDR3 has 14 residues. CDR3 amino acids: CASSQQGGGEKLFF.

The CDR3 here is CASSRPAGLFF. V usage is TRBV11-2 and J usage is TRBJ2-1; the D call from TCRdb, TRBD2, cannot be confirmed without DNA. The CDR3 is 11 amino acids. Germline assignment: CDR1 SGHAT and CDR2 FQNNGV.

This chain's CDR3 is CSVVRGTGRETQYF. J is TRBJ2-5 and V is TRBV29-1; TCRdb returns TRBD1, unconfirmable since there is no DNA. Germline-derived CDR1 and CDR2 are SQVTM and ANQGSEA. This CDR3 contains 14 residues.

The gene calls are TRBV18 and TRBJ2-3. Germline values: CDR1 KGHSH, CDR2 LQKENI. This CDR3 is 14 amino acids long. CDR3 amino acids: CASSPSDHTDTQYF.

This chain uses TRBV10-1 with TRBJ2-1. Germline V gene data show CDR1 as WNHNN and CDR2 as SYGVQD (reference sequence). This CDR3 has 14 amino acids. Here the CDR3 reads CASRDVTPTNEQFF.

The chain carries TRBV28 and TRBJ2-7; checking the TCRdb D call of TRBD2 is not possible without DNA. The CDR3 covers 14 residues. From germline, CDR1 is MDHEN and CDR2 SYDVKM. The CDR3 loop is CASRTNLGGYEQYF.

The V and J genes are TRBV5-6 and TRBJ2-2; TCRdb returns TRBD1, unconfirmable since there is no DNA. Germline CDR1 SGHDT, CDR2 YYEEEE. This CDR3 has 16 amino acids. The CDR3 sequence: CASSFGQGHNTGELFF.

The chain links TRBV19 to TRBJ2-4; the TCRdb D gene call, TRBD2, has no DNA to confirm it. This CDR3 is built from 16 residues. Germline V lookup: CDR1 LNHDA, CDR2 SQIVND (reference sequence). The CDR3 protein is CASSPGLAVAKNIQYF.

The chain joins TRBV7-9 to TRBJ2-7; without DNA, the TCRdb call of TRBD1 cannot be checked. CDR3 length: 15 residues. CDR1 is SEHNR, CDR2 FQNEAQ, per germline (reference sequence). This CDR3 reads CASTPMGTGAYEQYF.